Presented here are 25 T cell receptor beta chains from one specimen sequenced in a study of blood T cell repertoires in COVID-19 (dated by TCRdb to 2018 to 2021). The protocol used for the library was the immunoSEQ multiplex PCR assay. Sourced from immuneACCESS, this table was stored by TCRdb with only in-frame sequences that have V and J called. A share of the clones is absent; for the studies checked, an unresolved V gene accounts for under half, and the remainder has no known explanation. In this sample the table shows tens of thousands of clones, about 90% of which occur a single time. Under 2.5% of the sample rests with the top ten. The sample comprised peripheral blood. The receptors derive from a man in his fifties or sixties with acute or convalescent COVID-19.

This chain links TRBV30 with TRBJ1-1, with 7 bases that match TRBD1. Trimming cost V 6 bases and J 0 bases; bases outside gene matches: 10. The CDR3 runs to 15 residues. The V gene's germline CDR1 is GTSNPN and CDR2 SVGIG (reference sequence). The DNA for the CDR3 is TGTGCCTGCATACAACGGACAGGCCTGAACACTGAAGCTTTCTTT. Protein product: CACIQRTGLNTEAFF.

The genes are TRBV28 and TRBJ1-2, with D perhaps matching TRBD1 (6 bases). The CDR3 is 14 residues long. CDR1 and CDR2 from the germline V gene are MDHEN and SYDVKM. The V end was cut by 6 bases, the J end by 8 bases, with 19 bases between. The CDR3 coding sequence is TGTGCCAGCAGCCGGACAGTTCCCATTGGGGGCTACACCTTC. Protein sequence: CASSRTVPIGGYTF.

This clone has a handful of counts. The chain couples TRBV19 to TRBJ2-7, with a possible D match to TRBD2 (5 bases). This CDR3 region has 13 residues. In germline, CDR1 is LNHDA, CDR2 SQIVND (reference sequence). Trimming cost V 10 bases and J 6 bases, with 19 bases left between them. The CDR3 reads CATGPIARAEQYF. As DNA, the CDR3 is TGTGCCACCGGGCCGATCGCGCGGGCCGAGCAGTACTTC.

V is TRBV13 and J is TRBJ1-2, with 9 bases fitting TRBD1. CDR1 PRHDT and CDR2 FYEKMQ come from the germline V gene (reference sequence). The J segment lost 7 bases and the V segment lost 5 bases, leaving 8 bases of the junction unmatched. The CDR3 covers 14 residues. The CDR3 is CASSQTTGGGGYTF. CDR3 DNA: TGTGCCAGCAGCCAAACCACAGGGGGCGGTGGCTACACCTTC.

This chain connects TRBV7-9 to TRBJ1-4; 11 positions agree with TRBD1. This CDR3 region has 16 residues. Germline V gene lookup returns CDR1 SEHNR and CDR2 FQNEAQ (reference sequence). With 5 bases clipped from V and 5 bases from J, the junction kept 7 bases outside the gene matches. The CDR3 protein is CASSHGQGAYNEKLFF. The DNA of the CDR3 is TGTGCCAGCAGCCACGGACAGGGGGCTTACAATGAAAAACTGTTTTTT.

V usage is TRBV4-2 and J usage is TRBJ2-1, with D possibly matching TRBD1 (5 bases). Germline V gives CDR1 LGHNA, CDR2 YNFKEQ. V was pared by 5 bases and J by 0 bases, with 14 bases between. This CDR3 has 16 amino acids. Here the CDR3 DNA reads TGTGCCAGCAGCTCCGTAGGGGAAAGCTCCTACAATGAGCAGTTCTTC. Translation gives CASSSVGESSYNEQFF.

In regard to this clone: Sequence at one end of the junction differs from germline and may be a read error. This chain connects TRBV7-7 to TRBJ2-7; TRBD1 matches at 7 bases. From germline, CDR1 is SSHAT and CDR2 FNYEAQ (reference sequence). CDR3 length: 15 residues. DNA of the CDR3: TGTGCTAGCAGCTTAGCACAGGGGACGACCTACGAGCAGTACTTC. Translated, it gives CASSLAQGTTYEQYF.

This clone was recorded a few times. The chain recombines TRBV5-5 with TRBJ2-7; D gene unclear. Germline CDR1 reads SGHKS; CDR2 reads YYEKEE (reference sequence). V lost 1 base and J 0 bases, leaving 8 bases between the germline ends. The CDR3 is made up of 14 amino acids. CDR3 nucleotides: TGTGCCAGCAGCTTGAAGAGGAGCTCCTACGAGCAGTACTTC. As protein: CASSLKRSSYEQYF.

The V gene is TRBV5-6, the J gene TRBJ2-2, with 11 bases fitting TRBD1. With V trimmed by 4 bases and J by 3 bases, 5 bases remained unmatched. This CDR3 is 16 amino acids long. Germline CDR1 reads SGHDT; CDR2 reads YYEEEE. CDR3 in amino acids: CASSPRDRGYTGELFF. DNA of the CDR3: TGTGCCAGCAGCCCTCGGGACAGGGGGTACACCGGGGAGCTGTTTTTT.

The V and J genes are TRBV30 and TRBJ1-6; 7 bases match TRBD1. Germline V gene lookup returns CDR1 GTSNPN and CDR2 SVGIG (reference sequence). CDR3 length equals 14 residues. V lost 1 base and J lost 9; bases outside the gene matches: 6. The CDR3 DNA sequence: TGTGCCTGGAGTGAGGGACAGAGCGGTTCACCCCTCCACTTT. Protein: CAWSEGQSGSPLHF.

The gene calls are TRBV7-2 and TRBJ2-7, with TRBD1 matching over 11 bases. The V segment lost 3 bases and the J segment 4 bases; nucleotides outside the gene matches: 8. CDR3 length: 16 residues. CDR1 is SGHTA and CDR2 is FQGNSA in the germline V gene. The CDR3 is CASSFSRDRGAYEQYF. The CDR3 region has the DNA TGTGCCAGCAGCTTCTCCCGGGACAGGGGGGCATACGAGCAGTACTTC.

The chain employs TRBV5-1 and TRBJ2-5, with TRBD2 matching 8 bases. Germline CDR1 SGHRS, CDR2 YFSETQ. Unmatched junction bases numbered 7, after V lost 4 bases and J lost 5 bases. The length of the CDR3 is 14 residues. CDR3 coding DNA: TGCGCCAGCAGCCGGGGACTAGGGGCGGAGACCCAGTACTTC. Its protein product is CASSRGLGAETQYF.

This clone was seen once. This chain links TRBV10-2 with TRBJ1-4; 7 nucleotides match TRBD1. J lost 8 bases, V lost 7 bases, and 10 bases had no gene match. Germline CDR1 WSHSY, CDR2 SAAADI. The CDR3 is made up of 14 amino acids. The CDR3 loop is CASTLGGGSEKLFF. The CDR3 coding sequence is TGCGCCAGCACGTTAGGAGGGGGCAGCGAAAAACTGTTTTTT.

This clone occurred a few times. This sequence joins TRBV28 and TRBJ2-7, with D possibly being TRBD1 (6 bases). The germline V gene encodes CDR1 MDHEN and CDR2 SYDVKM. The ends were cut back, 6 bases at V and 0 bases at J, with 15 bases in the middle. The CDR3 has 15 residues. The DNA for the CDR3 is TGTGCCAGCAGCGCAACCGGGACAAGCTCCTACGAGCAGTACTTC. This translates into CASSATGTSSYEQYF.

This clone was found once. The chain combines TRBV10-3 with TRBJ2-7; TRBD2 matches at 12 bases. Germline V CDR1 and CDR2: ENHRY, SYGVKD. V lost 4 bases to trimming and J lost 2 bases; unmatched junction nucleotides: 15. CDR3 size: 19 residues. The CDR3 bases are TGTGCCATCAGTGGTAGGGGGACTAGCGGGCCTCCCGGGGCCTACGAGCAGTACTTC. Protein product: CAISGRGTSGPPGAYEQYF.

The CDR3 DNA sequence: TGTGCCAGCGCCTCAGCGGGAGGGCCCAATGAGCAGTTCTTC. It is translated as CASASAGGPNEQFF. The V and J genes are TRBV12-1 and TRBJ2-1; the D segment call TRBD2 is taken from the table without a DNA check. TRBV12-1 is shown as a pseudogene. The CDR3 sequence is 14 residues long.

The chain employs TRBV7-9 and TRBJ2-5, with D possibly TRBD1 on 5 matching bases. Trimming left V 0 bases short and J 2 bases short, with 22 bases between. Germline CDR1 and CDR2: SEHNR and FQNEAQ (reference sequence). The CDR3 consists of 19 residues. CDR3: CASSLAYGRTGILQETQYF. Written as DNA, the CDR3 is TGTGCCAGCAGCTTAGCGTACGGTCGAACAGGAATTTTACAAGAGACCCAGTACTTC.

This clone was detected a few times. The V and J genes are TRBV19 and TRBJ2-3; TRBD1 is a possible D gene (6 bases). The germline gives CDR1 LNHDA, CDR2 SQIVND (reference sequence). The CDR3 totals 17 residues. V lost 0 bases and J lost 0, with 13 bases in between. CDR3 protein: CASSIDGGMSSTDTQYF. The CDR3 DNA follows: TGTGCCAGTAGTATAGATGGGGGCATGTCTAGCACAGATACGCAGTATTTT.

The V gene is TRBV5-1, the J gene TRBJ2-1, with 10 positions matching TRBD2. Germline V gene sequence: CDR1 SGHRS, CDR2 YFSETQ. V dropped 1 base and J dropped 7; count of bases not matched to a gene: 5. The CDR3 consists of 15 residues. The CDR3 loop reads CASSLIGSGRNEQFF. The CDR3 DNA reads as TGCGCCAGCAGCTTGATCGGTAGCGGGAGGAATGAGCAGTTCTTC.

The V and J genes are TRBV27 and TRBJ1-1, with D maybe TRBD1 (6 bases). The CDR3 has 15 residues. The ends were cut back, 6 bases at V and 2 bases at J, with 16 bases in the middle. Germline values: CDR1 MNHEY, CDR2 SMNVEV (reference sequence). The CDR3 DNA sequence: TGTGCCAGCAGAGATTCCAAGGGGGTTAACACTGAAGCTTTCTTT. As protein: CASRDSKGVNTEAFF.

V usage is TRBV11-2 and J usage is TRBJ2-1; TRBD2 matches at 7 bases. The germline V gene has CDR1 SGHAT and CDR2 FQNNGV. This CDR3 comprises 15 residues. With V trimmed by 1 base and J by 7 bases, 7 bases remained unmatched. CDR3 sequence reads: CASSLAGGSRNEQFF. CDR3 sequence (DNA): TGTGCCAGCAGCTTAGCGGGGGGATCGAGAAATGAGCAGTTCTTC.

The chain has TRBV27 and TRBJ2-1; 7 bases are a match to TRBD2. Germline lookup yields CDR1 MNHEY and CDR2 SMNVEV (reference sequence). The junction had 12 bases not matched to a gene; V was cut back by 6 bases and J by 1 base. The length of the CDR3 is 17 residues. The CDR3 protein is CASSLPHSGKSYNEQFF. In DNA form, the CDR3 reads TGTGCCAGCAGCCTCCCGCACAGCGGGAAATCCTACAATGAGCAGTTCTTC.

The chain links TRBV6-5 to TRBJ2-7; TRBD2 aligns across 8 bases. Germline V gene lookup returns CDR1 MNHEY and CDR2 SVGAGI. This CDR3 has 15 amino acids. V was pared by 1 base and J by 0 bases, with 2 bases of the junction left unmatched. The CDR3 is CASSYYSGASYEQYF. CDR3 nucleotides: TGTGCCAGCAGTTACTATAGCGGGGCCTCCTACGAGCAGTACTTC.

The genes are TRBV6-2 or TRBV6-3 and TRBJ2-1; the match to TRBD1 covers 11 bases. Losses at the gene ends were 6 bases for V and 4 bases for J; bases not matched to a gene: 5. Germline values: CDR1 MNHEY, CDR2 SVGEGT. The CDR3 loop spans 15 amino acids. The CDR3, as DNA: TGTGCCAGCAGCCCCGGACAGGGGGCGTACAATGAGCAGTTCTTC. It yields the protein CASSPGQGAYNEQFF.

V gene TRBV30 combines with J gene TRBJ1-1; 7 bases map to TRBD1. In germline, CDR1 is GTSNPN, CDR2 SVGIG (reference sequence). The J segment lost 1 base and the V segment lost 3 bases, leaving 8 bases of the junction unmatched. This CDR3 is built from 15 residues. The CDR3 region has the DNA TGTGCCTGGAGATCCCTTCGACAGGGGAACACTGAAGCTTTCTTT. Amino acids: CAWRSLRQGNTEAFF.